A selection of T cell receptor beta chains follows, all from one sample in a study of technical replicates of blood from several donors. The method was immunoSEQ multiplex PCR; TCRdb's version includes in-frame clones alone and lacks a portion of them. The data contain over 60,000 clones, just over 90% of them singletons. The sequenced sample consisted of T cells isolated from PBMCs. These receptors were taken from a human donor in good health. Each CDR3 is given with its conserved first and last residue. Each record gives: CDR3 protein, CDR3 DNA, D gene, V gene, clone size, J gene. The D gene is left open where the match is weak. Clone size is shown for a subset of rows, as once, few, many or a class of expanded clone.

CDR3aa: CASTYGGIWADTEAFF
CDR3nt: TGTGCCAGTACCTATGGGGGGATTTGGGCGGACACTGAAGCTTTCTTT
d_gene: -
v_gene: TRBV2
abundance: once
j_gene: TRBJ1-1

CDR3aa: CAKLASTYLNEQFF
CDR3nt: TGTGCTAAACTAGCGTCGACCTACCTTAATGAGCAGTTCTTC
d_gene: TRBD2
v_gene: TRBV27
abundance: -
j_gene: TRBJ2-1

CDR3aa: CASSLKGGLRPEAFF
CDR3nt: TGTGCCAGCAGCTTAAAAGGGGGCCTTAGACCTGAAGCTTTCTTT
d_gene: TRBD1
v_gene: TRBV11-1
abundance: -
j_gene: TRBJ1-1

CDR3aa: CATSRDQIQHF
CDR3nt: TGTGCCACCAGCAGAGATCAGATCCAGCATTTT
d_gene: -
v_gene: TRBV15
abundance: -
j_gene: TRBJ1-5

CDR3aa: CASSHHVSGNEKLFF
CDR3nt: TGCGCCAGCAGCCATCACGTATCAGGAAATGAAAAACTGTTTTTT
d_gene: -
v_gene: TRBV4-1
abundance: once
j_gene: TRBJ1-4

CDR3aa: CAISEPRVAAEAFF
CDR3nt: TGTGCCATCAGTGAACCCAGGGTCGCGGCTGAAGCTTTCTTT
d_gene: -
v_gene: TRBV10-3
abundance: -
j_gene: TRBJ1-1

CDR3aa: CSVGGQPGTEQFF
CDR3nt: TGCAGCGTTGGGGGACAGCCAGGGACGGAGCAGTTCTTC
d_gene: TRBD1
v_gene: TRBV29-1
abundance: -
j_gene: TRBJ2-1

CDR3aa: CSVVPEYGYTF
CDR3nt: TGCAGCGTTGTCCCGGAGTATGGCTACACCTTC
d_gene: -
v_gene: TRBV29-1
abundance: -
j_gene: TRBJ1-2

CDR3aa: CASSYGEPDTQYF
CDR3nt: TGTGCCAGCAGCTACGGGGAGCCTGATACGCAGTATTTT
d_gene: -
v_gene: TRBV7-2
abundance: -
j_gene: TRBJ2-3

CDR3aa: CASSYSGGGSYNEQFF
CDR3nt: TGTGCCAGCAGTTACTCGGGAGGGGGCTCCTACAATGAGCAGTTCTTC
d_gene: -
v_gene: TRBV6-6
abundance: -
j_gene: TRBJ2-1

CDR3aa: CASSPASPGELFF
CDR3nt: TGTGCCAGCAGTCCTGCCAGTCCCGGGGAGCTGTTTTTT
d_gene: -
v_gene: TRBV27
abundance: -
j_gene: TRBJ2-2

CDR3aa: CASSLAGSRAGGVIDTQYF
CDR3nt: TGTGCCAGCAGCTTGGCTGGTTCTAGGGCGGGGGGGGTTATAGATACGCAGTATTTT
d_gene: TRBD2
v_gene: TRBV5-5
abundance: -
j_gene: TRBJ2-3

CDR3aa: CASSPYGQGAVPLHF
CDR3nt: TGTGCCAGCAGCCCCTACGGACAGGGAGCGGTACCCCTCCACTTT
d_gene: TRBD1
v_gene: TRBV4-2
abundance: -
j_gene: TRBJ1-6

CDR3aa: CSASTRYGYTF
CDR3nt: TGCAGTGCTAGTACGCGCTATGGCTACACCTTC
d_gene: -
v_gene: TRBV20-1
abundance: -
j_gene: TRBJ1-2

CDR3aa: CASSMGTSVGTQYF
CDR3nt: TGTGCCAGTAGTATGGGGACTAGCGTTGGTACGCAGTATTTT
d_gene: TRBD2
v_gene: TRBV19
abundance: -
j_gene: TRBJ2-3

CDR3aa: CASSYRFNGGEQFF
CDR3nt: TGTGCCAGCAGTTACCGGTTCAACGGGGGTGAGCAGTTCTTC
d_gene: -
v_gene: TRBV6-5
abundance: -
j_gene: TRBJ2-1

CDR3aa: CASSPELMNTEAFF
CDR3nt: TGTGCCAGCTCACCCGAACTGATGAACACTGAAGCTTTCTTT
d_gene: -
v_gene: TRBV18
abundance: -
j_gene: TRBJ1-1

CDR3aa: CASSPRDRGNTIYF
CDR3nt: TGTGCCAGCTCACCTCGGGACAGAGGAAACACCATATATTTT
d_gene: TRBD1
v_gene: TRBV18
abundance: -
j_gene: TRBJ1-3

CDR3aa: CASSMSSGANVLTF
CDR3nt: TGCGCCAGCAGTATGTCTTCTGGGGCCAACGTCCTGACTTTC
d_gene: -
v_gene: TRBV10-1
abundance: -
j_gene: TRBJ2-6

CDR3aa: CASSPPGREYEQYF
CDR3nt: TGTGCCAGCAGCCCCCCTGGCAGGGAATACGAGCAGTACTTC
d_gene: -
v_gene: TRBV9
abundance: -
j_gene: TRBJ2-7

CDR3aa: CASSPTSGGAIEQFF
CDR3nt: TGTGCCAGCAGTCCCACTAGCGGGGGGGCCATTGAGCAGTTCTTC
d_gene: TRBD2
v_gene: TRBV6-5
abundance: once
j_gene: TRBJ2-1

CDR3aa: CASSYSGGTGYYEQYF
CDR3nt: TGTGCCAGCAGTTACTCGGGTGGGACAGGGTACTACGAGCAGTACTTC
d_gene: TRBD1
v_gene: TRBV6-5
abundance: -
j_gene: TRBJ2-7

CDR3aa: CASSFRTGETTEAFF
CDR3nt: TGTGCCAGCAGCTTCCGGACAGGGGAGACCACTGAAGCTTTCTTT
d_gene: TRBD1
v_gene: TRBV11-3
abundance: -
j_gene: TRBJ1-1

CDR3aa: CASSLAREETQYF
CDR3nt: TGTGCCAGCAGCTTGGCCCGGGAAGAGACCCAGTACTTC
d_gene: -
v_gene: TRBV5-6
abundance: -
j_gene: TRBJ2-5

CDR3aa: CASSTGTGQGDQYF
CDR3nt: TGTGCCAGCAGTACCGGGACAGGGCAAGGGGACCAGTACTTC
d_gene: TRBD1
v_gene: TRBV28
abundance: -
j_gene: TRBJ2-5

CDR3aa: CASSPTKNNEQFF
CDR3nt: TGCGCCAGCAGCCCGACAAAAAACAATGAGCAGTTCTTC
d_gene: -
v_gene: TRBV4-1
abundance: -
j_gene: TRBJ2-1

CDR3aa: CSVEGTSPYEQYF
CDR3nt: TGCAGCGTTGAAGGGACTAGCCCCTACGAGCAGTACTTC
d_gene: TRBD2
v_gene: TRBV29-1
abundance: -
j_gene: TRBJ2-7

CDR3aa: CASSVGTRSTDTQYF
CDR3nt: TGTGCCAGCAGCGTGGGGACTAGAAGCACAGATACGCAGTATTTT
d_gene: TRBD2
v_gene: TRBV9
abundance: -
j_gene: TRBJ2-3

CDR3aa: CASSSGEHQPQHF
CDR3nt: TGTGCCAGCAGCTCCGGAGAGCATCAGCCCCAGCATTTT
d_gene: -
v_gene: TRBV7-9
abundance: once
j_gene: TRBJ1-5

CDR3aa: CASSFSARNYGYTF
CDR3nt: TGCGCCAGCAGCTTTTCCGCCAGGAACTATGGCTACACCTTC
d_gene: -
v_gene: TRBV5-1
abundance: -
j_gene: TRBJ1-2

CDR3aa: CASSLGRGGSTDTQYF
CDR3nt: TGCGCCAGCAGCTTGGGACGGGGGGGAAGCACAGATACGCAGTATTTT
d_gene: TRBD2
v_gene: TRBV5-1
abundance: -
j_gene: TRBJ2-3

CDR3aa: CASSTGTMPRETQYF
CDR3nt: TGCGCCAGCAGCACCGGGACTATGCCAAGAGAGACCCAGTACTTC
d_gene: TRBD2
v_gene: TRBV5-1
abundance: -
j_gene: TRBJ2-5

CDR3aa: CASSMVSTYEQYF
CDR3nt: TGTGCCAGTAGTATGGTCAGTACCTACGAGCAGTACTTC
d_gene: -
v_gene: TRBV19
abundance: -
j_gene: TRBJ2-7

CDR3aa: CASSDPGLPDTQYF
CDR3nt: TGCGCCAGCAGCGACCCGGGACTCCCAGATACGCAGTATTTT
d_gene: -
v_gene: TRBV10-1
abundance: -
j_gene: TRBJ2-3

CDR3aa: CASSSRTGRETQYF
CDR3nt: TGTGCCAGCAGTTCCCGGACAGGGAGAGAGACCCAGTACTTC
d_gene: TRBD1
v_gene: TRBV6-5
abundance: -
j_gene: TRBJ2-5

CDR3aa: CASSSQGNRGNQPQHF
CDR3nt: TGTGCCAGCAGCTCCCAAGGCAACAGGGGCAATCAGCCCCAGCATTTT
d_gene: -
v_gene: TRBV7-2
abundance: -
j_gene: TRBJ1-5

CDR3aa: CASTPWLDRGTGELFF
CDR3nt: TGTGCCAGTACCCCCTGGCTCGACAGGGGCACCGGGGAGCTGTTTTTT
d_gene: TRBD1
v_gene: TRBV19
abundance: once
j_gene: TRBJ2-2

CDR3aa: CASGASGGSTDTQYF
CDR3nt: TGTGCCAGCGGGGCTAGCGGGGGGAGCACAGATACGCAGTATTTT
d_gene: TRBD2
v_gene: TRBV6-1
abundance: -
j_gene: TRBJ2-3

CDR3aa: CASSLWLAGAETQYF
CDR3nt: TGTGCCAGCAGCTTGTGGCTAGCGGGAGCAGAGACCCAGTACTTC
d_gene: TRBD2
v_gene: TRBV5-4
abundance: -
j_gene: TRBJ2-5

CDR3aa: CATSRGLAGSREQYF
CDR3nt: TGTGCCACCAGCAGAGGGCTAGCGGGGAGCCGGGAGCAGTACTTC
d_gene: TRBD2
v_gene: TRBV15
abundance: -
j_gene: TRBJ2-7

CDR3aa: CASSLEVTGGYEQYF
CDR3nt: TGCGCCAGCAGCTTGGAGGTGACAGGGGGGTACGAGCAGTACTTC
d_gene: TRBD1
v_gene: TRBV5-1
abundance: -
j_gene: TRBJ2-7

CDR3aa: CASSLSYHNEKLFF
CDR3nt: TGTGCCAGCAGCTTGTCCTACCATAATGAAAAACTGTTTTTT
d_gene: -
v_gene: TRBV7-4
abundance: -
j_gene: TRBJ1-4

CDR3aa: CASSPAGGYEKLFF
CDR3nt: TGTGCCAGCTCACCGGCAGGGGGGTATGAAAAACTGTTTTTT
d_gene: TRBD1
v_gene: TRBV18
abundance: -
j_gene: TRBJ1-4

CDR3aa: CASKVLAGGPGNEQFF
CDR3nt: TGCGCCAGCAAAGTACTAGCGGGAGGGCCTGGGAATGAGCAGTTCTTC
d_gene: TRBD2
v_gene: TRBV10-2
abundance: -
j_gene: TRBJ2-1

CDR3aa: CASSWGRLYRETQYF
CDR3nt: TGTGCCAGCAGCTGGGGGCGTTTATATCGAGAGACCCAGTACTTC
d_gene: -
v_gene: TRBV7-9
abundance: -
j_gene: TRBJ2-5

CDR3aa: CSSGNYGYTF
CDR3nt: TGCAGCTCCGGGAACTATGGCTACACCTTC
d_gene: -
v_gene: TRBV20-1
abundance: -
j_gene: TRBJ1-2

CDR3aa: CASSPVGTGFAQPQHF
CDR3nt: TGTGCCAGCTCACCGGTCGGGACAGGGTTCGCTCAGCCCCAGCATTTT
d_gene: TRBD1
v_gene: TRBV18
abundance: -
j_gene: TRBJ1-5

CDR3aa: CASSEVLGGGYTF
CDR3nt: TGTGCCAGCAGTGAAGTACTAGGCGGTGGCTACACCTTC
d_gene: -
v_gene: TRBV6-1
abundance: -
j_gene: TRBJ1-2